This T cell receptor beta chain stems from a study of T cells after yellow fever vaccination. General observations from the study: Among primary-vaccination clones, most reappeared after the booster, at 96% for CD4 and more than 85% for CD8.

Ten or more counts support this clonotype. Its antigen is not identified. Each CDR3 protein gets one entry after TCRdb re-called the 5' RACE reads with MiXCR. This table holds 300,000 to 400,000 distinct CDR3 sequences, approximately 8% found once. The sample consisted of PBMCs, taken around 45 days after the first yellow fever vaccination. This receptor was obtained from a young man who received the YFV17D yellow fever vaccine.

CDR3 in DNA: TGTGCCAGCAGCCAACTCGGGCAAGAGACCCAGTACTTC. It translates to CASSQLGQETQYF. The chain uses TRBV4-2 and TRBJ2-5; unclear D gene. The CDR3 loop spans 13 amino acids. Trimming removed 2 bases at V and 2 bases at J, with 6 bases between. CDR1 is LGHNA, CDR2 YNFKEQ, per germline.